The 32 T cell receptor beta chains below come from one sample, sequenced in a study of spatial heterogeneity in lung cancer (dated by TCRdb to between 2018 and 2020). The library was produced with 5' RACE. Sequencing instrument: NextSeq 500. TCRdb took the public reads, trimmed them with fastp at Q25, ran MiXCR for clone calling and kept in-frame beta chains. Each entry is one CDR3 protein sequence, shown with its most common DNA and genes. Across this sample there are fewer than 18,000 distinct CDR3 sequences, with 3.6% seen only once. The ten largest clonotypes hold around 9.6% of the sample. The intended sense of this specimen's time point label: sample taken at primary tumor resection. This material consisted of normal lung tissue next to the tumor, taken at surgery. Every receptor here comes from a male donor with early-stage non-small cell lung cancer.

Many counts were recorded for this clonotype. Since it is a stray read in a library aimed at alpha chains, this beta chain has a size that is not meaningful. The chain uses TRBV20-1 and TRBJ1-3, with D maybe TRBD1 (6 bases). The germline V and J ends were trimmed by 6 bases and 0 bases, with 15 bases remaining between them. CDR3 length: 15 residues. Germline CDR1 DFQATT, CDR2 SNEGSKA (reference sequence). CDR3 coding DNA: TGCAGTGCAAAAAAAGGGGGGACCTCTGGAAACACCATATATTTT. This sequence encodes CSAKKGGTSGNTIYF.

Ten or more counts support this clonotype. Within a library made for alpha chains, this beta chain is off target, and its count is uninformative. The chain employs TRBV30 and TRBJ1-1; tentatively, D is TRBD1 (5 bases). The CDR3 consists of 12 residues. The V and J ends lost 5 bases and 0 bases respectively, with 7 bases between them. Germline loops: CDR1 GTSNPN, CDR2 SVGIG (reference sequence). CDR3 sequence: CAWDRMNTEAFF. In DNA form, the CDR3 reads TGTGCCTGGGACAGAATGAACACTGAAGCTTTCTTT.

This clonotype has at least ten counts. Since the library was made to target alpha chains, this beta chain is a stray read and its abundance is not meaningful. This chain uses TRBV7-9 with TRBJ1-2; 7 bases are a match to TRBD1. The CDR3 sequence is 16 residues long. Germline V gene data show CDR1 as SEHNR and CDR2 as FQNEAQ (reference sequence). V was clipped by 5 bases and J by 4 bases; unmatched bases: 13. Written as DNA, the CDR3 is TGTGCCAGCAGCCACTCCACAGGGGCACTTGTCTATGGCTACACCTTC. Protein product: CASSHSTGALVYGYTF.

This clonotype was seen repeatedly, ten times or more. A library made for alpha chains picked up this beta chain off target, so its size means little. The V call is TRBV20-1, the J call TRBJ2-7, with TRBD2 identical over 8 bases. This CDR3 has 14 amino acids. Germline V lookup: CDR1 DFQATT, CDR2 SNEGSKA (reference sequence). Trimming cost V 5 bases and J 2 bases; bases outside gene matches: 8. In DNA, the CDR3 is TGCAGTGCTTCTAAGCGGGAGTTTGCCTACGAGCAGTACTTC. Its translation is CSASKREFAYEQYF.

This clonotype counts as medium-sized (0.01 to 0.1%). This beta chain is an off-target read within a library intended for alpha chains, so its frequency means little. CDR3 residues: CASSLDGQAALYGYTF. The DNA for the CDR3 is TGTGCCAGCAGCCTTGACGGACAGGCGGCCTTATATGGCTACACCTTC. The chain uses TRBV11-2 and TRBJ1-2; 7 bases map to TRBD1. The CDR3 length is 16 residues. The V and J ends lost 5 bases and 5 bases, in that order; junction bases with no gene match: 14. Germline V gives CDR1 SGHAT, CDR2 FQNNGV.

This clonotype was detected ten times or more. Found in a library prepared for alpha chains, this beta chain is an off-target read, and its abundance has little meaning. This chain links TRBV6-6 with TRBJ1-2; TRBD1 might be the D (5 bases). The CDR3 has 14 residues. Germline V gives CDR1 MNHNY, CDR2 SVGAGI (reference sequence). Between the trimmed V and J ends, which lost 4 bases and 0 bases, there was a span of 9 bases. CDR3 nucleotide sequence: TGTGCCAGCAGTTGGCAGGGCGCTAACTATGGCTACACCTTC. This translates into CASSWQGANYGYTF.

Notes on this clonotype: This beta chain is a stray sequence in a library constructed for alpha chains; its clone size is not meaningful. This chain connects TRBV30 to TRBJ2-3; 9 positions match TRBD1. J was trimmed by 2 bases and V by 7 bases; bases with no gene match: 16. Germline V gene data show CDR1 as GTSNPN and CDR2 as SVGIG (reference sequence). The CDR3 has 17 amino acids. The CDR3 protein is CALSRDRVSPTTDTQYF. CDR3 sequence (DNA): TGTGCCTTATCCCGGGACAGGGTGTCCCCTACCACAGATACGCAGTATTTT.

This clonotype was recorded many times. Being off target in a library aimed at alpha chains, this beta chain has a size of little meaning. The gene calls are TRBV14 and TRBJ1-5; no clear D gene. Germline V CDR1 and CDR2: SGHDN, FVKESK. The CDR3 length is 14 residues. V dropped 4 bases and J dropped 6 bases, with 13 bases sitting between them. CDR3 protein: CASSPSAGLQPQHF. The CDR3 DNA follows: TGTGCCAGCAGCCCATCAGCCGGGCTTCAGCCCCAGCATTTT.

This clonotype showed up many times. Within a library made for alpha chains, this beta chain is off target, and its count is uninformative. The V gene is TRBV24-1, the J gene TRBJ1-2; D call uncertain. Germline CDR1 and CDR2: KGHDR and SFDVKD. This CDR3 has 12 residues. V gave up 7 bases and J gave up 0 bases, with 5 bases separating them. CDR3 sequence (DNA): TGTGCCACCAGCGAGGCTAACTATGGCTACACCTTC. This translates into CATSEANYGYTF.

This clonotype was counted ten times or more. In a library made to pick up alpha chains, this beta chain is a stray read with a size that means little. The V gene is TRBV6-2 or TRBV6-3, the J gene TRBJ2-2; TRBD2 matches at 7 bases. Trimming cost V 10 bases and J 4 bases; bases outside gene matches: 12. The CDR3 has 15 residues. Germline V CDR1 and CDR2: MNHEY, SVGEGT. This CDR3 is CATRSGSGFTGELFF. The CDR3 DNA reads TGTGCCACCAGATCGGGTAGCGGGTTCACCGGGGAGCTGTTTTTT.

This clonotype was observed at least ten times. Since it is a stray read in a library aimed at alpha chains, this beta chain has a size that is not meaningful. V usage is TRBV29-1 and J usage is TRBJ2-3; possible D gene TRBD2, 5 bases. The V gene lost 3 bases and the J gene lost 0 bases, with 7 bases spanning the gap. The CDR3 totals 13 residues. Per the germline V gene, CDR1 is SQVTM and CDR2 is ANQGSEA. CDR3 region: CSVDRESTDTQYF. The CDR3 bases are TGCAGCGTTGATAGGGAGAGCACAGATACGCAGTATTTT.

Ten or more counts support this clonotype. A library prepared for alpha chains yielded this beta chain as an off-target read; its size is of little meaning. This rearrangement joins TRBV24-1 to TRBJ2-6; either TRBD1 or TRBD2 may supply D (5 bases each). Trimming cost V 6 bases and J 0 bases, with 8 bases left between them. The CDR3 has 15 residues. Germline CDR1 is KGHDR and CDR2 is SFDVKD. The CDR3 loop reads CATSLGTSGANVLTF. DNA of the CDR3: TGTGCCACCAGTTTGGGGACCTCTGGGGCCAACGTCCTGACTTTC.

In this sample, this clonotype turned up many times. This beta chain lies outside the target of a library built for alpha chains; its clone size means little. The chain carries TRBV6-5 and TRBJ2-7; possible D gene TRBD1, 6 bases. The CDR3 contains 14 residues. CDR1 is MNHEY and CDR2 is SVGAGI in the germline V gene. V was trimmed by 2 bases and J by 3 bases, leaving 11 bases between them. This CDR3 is CASSYGTPLYEQYF. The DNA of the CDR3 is TGTGCCAGCAGTTACGGGACACCTCTCTACGAGCAGTACTTC.

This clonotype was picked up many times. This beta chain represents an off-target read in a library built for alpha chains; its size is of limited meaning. CDR3 loop: CASSVTHEQYF. The CDR3 bases are TGTGCCAGCAGTGTCACCCACGAGCAGTACTTC. The chain carries TRBV12-3 or TRBV12-4 and TRBJ2-7; D gene ambiguous. V was pared by 5 bases and J by 5 bases, with 7 bases between. This CDR3 has 11 residues.

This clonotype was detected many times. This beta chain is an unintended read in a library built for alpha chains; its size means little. Here the CDR3 reads CASSLRGENSPLHF. The CDR3 bases are TGTGCCAGCAGTTTGAGAGGGGAAAATTCACCCCTCCACTTT. The chain carries TRBV12-3 or TRBV12-4 and TRBJ1-6, with D possibly TRBD1 on 5 matching bases. This CDR3 is 14 amino acids long. V lost 3 bases and J 7 bases, leaving 10 bases between the germline ends.

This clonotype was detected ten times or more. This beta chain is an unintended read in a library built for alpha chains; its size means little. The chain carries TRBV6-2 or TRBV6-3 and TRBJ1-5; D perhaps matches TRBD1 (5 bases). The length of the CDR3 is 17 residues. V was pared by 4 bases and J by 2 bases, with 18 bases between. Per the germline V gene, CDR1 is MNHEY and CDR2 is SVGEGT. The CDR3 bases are TGTGCCAGCAGTTGGGGCGGAGGGATTGGGGGCAATCAGCCCCAGCATTTT. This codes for CASSWGGGIGGNQPQHF.

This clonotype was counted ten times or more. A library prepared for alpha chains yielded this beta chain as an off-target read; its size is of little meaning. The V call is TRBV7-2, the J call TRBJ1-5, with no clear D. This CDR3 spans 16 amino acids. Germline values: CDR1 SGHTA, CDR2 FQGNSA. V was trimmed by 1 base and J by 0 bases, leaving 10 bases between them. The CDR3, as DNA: TGTGCCAGCAGCTTAGGTATTGAGTATAGCAATCAGCCCCAGCATTTT. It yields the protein CASSLGIEYSNQPQHF.

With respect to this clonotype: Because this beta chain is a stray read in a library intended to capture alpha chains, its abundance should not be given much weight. This chain's CDR3 is CSASPPGTSGYEQYF. CDR3 bases: TGCAGTGCTAGTCCCCCCGGGACTAGCGGTTACGAGCAGTACTTC. The chain links TRBV20-1 to TRBJ2-7; 11 bases match TRBD2. The CDR3 is made up of 15 amino acids. CDR1 and CDR2 from the germline V gene are DFQATT and SNEGSKA (reference sequence). After removal of 3 bases from V and 4 bases from J, the junction contained 8 bases not matched to a gene.

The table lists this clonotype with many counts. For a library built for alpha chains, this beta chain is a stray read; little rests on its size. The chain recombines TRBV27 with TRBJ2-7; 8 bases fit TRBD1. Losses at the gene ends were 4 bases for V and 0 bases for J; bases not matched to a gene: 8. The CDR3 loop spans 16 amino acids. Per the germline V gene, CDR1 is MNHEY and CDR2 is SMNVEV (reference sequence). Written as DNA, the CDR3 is TGTGCCAGCAGTTACAAGCAGGGGGCGTCCTCCTACGAGCAGTACTTC. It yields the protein CASSYKQGASSYEQYF.

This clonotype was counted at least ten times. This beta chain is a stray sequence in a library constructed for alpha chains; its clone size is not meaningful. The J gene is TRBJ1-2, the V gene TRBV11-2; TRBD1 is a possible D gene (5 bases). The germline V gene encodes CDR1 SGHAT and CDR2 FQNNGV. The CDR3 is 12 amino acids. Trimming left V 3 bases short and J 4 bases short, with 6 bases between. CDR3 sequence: CASSFQGYGYTF. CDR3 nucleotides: TGTGCCAGCAGCTTTCAGGGCTATGGCTACACCTTC.

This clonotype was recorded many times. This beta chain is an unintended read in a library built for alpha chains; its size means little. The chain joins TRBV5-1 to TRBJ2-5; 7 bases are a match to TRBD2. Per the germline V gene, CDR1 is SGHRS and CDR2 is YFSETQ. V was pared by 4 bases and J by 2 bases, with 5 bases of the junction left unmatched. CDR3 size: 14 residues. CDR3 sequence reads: CASSEGGGQETQYF. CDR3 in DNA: TGCGCCAGCAGCGAGGGCGGGGGTCAAGAGACCCAGTACTTC.

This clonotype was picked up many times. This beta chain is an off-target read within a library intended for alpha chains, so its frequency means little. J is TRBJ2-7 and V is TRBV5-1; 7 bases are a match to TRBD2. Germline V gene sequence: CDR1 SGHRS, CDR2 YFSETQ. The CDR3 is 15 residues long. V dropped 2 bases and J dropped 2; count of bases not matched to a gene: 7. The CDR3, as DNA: TGCGCCAGCAGCTTCTCAAGCGGGGATACCTACGAGCAGTACTTC. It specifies CASSFSSGDTYEQYF.

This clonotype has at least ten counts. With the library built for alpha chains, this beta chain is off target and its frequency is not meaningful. The CDR3 DNA sequence: TGTGCCAGCAGTTTACTATGGAACACTGAAGCTTTCTTT. This translates into CASSLLWNTEAFF. The V gene is TRBV12-3 or TRBV12-4, the J gene TRBJ1-1; D uncertain. Trimming left V 2 bases short and J 1 base short, with 5 bases between. This CDR3 contains 13 residues.

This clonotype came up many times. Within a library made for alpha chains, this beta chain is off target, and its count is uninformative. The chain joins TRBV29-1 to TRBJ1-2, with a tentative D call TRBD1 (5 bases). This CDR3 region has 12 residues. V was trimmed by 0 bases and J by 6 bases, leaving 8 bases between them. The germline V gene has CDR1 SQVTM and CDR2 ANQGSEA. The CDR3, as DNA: TGCAGCGTTGAAGATGGGGGTCATGGCTACACCTTC. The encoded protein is CSVEDGGHGYTF.

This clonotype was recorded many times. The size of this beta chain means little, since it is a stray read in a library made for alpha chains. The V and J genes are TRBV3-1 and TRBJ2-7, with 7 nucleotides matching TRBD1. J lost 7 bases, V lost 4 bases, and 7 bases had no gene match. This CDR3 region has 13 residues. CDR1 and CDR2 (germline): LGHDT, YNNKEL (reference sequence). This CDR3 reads CASSRNIQGEQYF. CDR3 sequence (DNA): TGTGCCAGCAGCCGCAACATACAGGGGGAGCAGTACTTC.

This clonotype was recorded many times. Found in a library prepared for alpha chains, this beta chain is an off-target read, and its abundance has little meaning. CDR3 nucleotide sequence: TGTGCCAGCAGCTCATTCCGGGACAGGGTCCTCTCTGGGGCCAACGTCCTGACTTTC. Its translation: CASSSFRDRVLSGANVLTF. V gene TRBV11-2 combines with J gene TRBJ2-6, with 9 bases fitting TRBD1. Germline loops: CDR1 SGHAT, CDR2 FQNNGV. CDR3 length: 19 residues. V shed 4 bases and J 0 bases; nucleotides not matched to a gene: 10.

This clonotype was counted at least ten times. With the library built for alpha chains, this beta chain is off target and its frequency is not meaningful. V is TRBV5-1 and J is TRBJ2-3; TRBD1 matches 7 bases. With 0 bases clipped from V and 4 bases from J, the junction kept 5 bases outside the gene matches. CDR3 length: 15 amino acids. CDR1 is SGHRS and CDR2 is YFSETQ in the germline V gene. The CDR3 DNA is TGCGCCAGCAGCTTGGGACAGGGTGTGGCAGATACGCAGTATTTT. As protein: CASSLGQGVADTQYF.

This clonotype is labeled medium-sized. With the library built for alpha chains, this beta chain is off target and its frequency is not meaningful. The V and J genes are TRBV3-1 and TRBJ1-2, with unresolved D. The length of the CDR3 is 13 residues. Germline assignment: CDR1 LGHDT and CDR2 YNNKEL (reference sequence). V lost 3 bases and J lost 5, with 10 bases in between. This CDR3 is CASSQRSLYGYTF. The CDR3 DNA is TGTGCCAGCAGCCAGCGCAGCTTGTATGGCTACACCTTC.

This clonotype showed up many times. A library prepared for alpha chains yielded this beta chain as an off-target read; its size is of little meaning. The CDR3 here is CASSLDLRGMRGYTF. The DNA of the CDR3 is TGTGCCAGCAGCTTAGATCTAAGGGGAATGCGAGGCTACACCTTC. The J gene is TRBJ1-2, the V gene TRBV11-2; D may be TRBD1 (5 bases). Deletions cut 0 bases from V and 8 bases from J, with 16 bases between. The CDR3 has 15 amino acids. CDR1 and CDR2 (germline): SGHAT, FQNNGV.

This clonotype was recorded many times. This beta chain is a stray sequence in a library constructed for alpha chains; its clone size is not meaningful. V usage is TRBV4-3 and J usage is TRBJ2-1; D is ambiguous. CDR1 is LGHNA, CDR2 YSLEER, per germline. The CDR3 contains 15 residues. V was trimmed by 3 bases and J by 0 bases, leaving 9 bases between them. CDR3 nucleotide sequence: TGCGCCAGCAGCCAGAGCGAGAGCTCCTACAATGAGCAGTTCTTC. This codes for CASSQSESSYNEQFF.

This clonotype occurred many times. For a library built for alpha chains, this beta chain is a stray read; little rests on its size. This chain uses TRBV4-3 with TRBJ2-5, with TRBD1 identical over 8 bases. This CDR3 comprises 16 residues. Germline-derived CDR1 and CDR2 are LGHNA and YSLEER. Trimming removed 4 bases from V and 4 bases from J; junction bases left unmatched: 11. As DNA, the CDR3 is TGCGCCAGCAGCCCCGTGAGACAGGGGCGCGGAGAGACCCAGTACTTC. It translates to CASSPVRQGRGETQYF.

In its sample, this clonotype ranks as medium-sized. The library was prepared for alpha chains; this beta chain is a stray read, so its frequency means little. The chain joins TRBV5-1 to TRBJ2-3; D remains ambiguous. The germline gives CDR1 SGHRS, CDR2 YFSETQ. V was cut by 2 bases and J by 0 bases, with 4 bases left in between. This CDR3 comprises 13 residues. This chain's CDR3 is CASSFFSTDTQYF. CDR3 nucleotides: TGCGCCAGCAGCTTTTTTAGCACAGATACGCAGTATTTT.